These T cell receptor beta chains were read from a single sample in a study of blood T cells in healthy people across ages. One entry per CDR3 protein results from TCRdb running MiXCR on the 5' RACE reads. In the table there are under 700,000 distinct CDR3 sequences, nearly 25% of which are singletons. This sample was shared with a second study, whose subject was T cells of mothers and their children.

The material sequenced was blood. Every receptor here comes from a boy under 18 in good health. CDR3s include the opening cysteine and the closing phenylalanine or tryptophan. Fields, in order: D gene, V gene, J gene, clone size, CDR3 DNA, CDR3 protein. D genes are given only for firm matches. The size field is filled for only some rows; it gives once, few, many or a size class.

>-|TRBV7-9|TRBJ1-4|-
TGTGCCAGCGAGGGGGATGAAAAACTGTTTTTT
CASEGDEKLFF
>TRBD1|TRBV27|TRBJ2-7|few
TGTGCCAGCAGTACCCCGGGACAGGGAACCTACGAGCAGTACTTC
CASSTPGQGTYEQYF
>-|TRBV2|TRBJ2-1|many
TGTGCCAGCAGTGAGGGCAGCCGATCCTACAATGAGCAGTTCTTC
CASSEGSRSYNEQFF
>TRBD1|TRBV20-1|TRBJ2-3|few
TGCAGTGCTAGTCGAGCCCAGGGGGTGGGGACAGATACGCAGTATTTT
CSASRAQGVGTDTQYF
>-|TRBV5-1|TRBJ1-1|many
TGCGCCAGCAGCTTGGTGTCAGGGCACACTGAAGCTTTCTTT
CASSLVSGHTEAFF
>TRBD2|TRBV4-1|TRBJ2-3|few
TGCGCCAGCAGCCACCCAAGCGGGGCCACAGATACGCAGTATTTT
CASSHPSGATDTQYF
>TRBD2|TRBV4-3|TRBJ2-1|-
TGCGCTAGCAGCCATGGGACTAGCGGATACAATGAGCAGTTCTTC
CASSHGTSGYNEQFF
>TRBD2|TRBV18|TRBJ2-3|-
TGTGCCAGCTCACCCCAGCGGGGGGAGACAGATACGCAGTATTTT
CASSPQRGETDTQYF
>-|TRBV9|TRBJ1-6|-
TGTGCCAGCAGCGTAGGTCAGGACACTAATTCACCCCTCCACTTT
CASSVGQDTNSPLHF
>TRBD1|TRBV6-1|TRBJ1-4|few
TGTGCCACCCGGACAGGGTCAACTAATGAAAAACTGTTTTTT
CATRTGSTNEKLFF
>-|TRBV29-1|TRBJ2-7|-
TGCAGCGTTGAGACGGAATACTACGAGCAGTACTTC
CSVETEYYEQYF
>TRBD2|TRBV20-1|TRBJ2-7|-
TGCAGTGCTCCGGGACTAGCCTCCTACGAGCAGTACTTC
CSAPGLASYEQYF
>TRBD2|TRBV13|TRBJ2-5|-
TGTGCCAGCAGCTCCGGAGCGGGGGGGCTGTCAGAGACCCAGTACTTC
CASSSGAGGLSETQYF
>-|TRBV12-3/TRBV12-4|TRBJ2-3|few
TGTGCCAGCAGTTTAACAAGAACAGGCCCCACAGATACGCAGTATTTT
CASSLTRTGPTDTQYF
>-|TRBV3-1|TRBJ2-5|few
TGTGCCAGCAGCCAAGGGAACGGCGGCACCCAGTACTTC
CASSQGNGGTQYF
>-|TRBV9|TRBJ1-1|-
TGTGCCAGCAGCGTAGGGGACCGTCCGGACCACACTGAAGCTTTCTTT
CASSVGDRPDHTEAFF
>TRBD2|TRBV4-3|TRBJ2-3|-
TGCGCCAGCAGGCAAGGCCTAGCGGGGGAATTCTCTAGCACAGATACGCAGTATTTT
CASRQGLAGEFSSTDTQYF
>TRBD2|TRBV7-2|TRBJ2-5|-
TGTGCCAGCAGCTTTCGGTCTATGGGACTAGCGGGGGGCGAGGAGACCCAGTACTTC
CASSFRSMGLAGGEETQYF
>-|TRBV10-3|TRBJ2-1|-
TGTGCCATCAGTGGACTAGAAGGGGGTGAGCAGTTCTTC
CAISGLEGGEQFF
>TRBD1|TRBV30|TRBJ2-2|many
TGTGCCTTACAGGGGAATAACACCGGGGAGCTGTTTTTT
CALQGNNTGELFF
>TRBD1|TRBV28|TRBJ2-7|-
TGTGCCAGCAGTTTCCACGGACAGGAACCATCCTACGAGCAGTACTTC
CASSFHGQEPSYEQYF
>TRBD1|TRBV6-1|TRBJ1-5|-
TGTGCCAGCATGGCCCCCGCGGGACAGGGGACTAACAATCAGCCCCAGCATTTT
CASMAPAGQGTNNQPQHF
>TRBD1|TRBV7-3|TRBJ2-1|few
TGTGCCAGCAGCTCCCCGCCGGGACAGGGAAATGAGCAGTTCTTC
CASSSPPGQGNEQFF
>-|TRBV7-8|TRBJ2-2|-
TGTGCCAGCAGCCCCCCACCCCGAGAGGCGACTGGGGAGCTGTTTTTT
CASSPPPREATGELFF
>-|TRBV7-2|TRBJ1-5|few
TGTGCCAGCAGCACCCGTGGGGGGGGCGATCAGCCCCAGCATTTT
CASSTRGGGDQPQHF
>-|TRBV18|TRBJ1-1|few
TGTGCCAGCTCACCCGACTCCCAGACTATCGTGAACACTGAAGCTTTCTTT
CASSPDSQTIVNTEAFF
>TRBD1|TRBV29-1|TRBJ2-5|-
TGCAGCGTGAACAGGGGAAGGGAAGAGACCCAGTACTTC
CSVNRGREETQYF
>TRBD1|TRBV15|TRBJ2-1|few
TGTGCCACCAGCAGCGGACAGGGGATACATGAGCAGTTCTTC
CATSSGQGIHEQFF
>TRBD1|TRBV29-1|TRBJ2-5|-
TGCAGCGTTGGAGGCCTCTGGACAGGGCTGAGGGAGACCCAGTACTTC
CSVGGLWTGLRETQYF
>-|TRBV28|TRBJ2-1|many
TGTGCCAGCAGTGTCTCGGGGGACTACAATGAGCAGTTCTTC
CASSVSGDYNEQFF
>TRBD1|TRBV29-1|TRBJ2-7|few
TGCAGCGGGACAGGCATCGGTCCGACGGGCTACGAGCAGTACTTC
CSGTGIGPTGYEQYF
>-|TRBV20-1|TRBJ2-5|-
TGCAGTGCTAGAGATTTCCAAGGGGGTAGGGAGACCCAGTACTTC
CSARDFQGGRETQYF
>TRBD1|TRBV6-5|TRBJ1-5|few
TGTGCCAGCAGTTCGATTACAGGGGGCCATAGCAATCAGCCCCAGCATTTT
CASSSITGGHSNQPQHF
>-|TRBV7-9|TRBJ1-4|-
TGTGCCAGCAGCTTCCGACAGCTAGGCAATGAAAAACTGTTTTTT
CASSFRQLGNEKLFF
>-|TRBV29-1|TRBJ1-2|-
TGCAGCGTGTCCGGGACAACAAACTATGGCTACACCTTC
CSVSGTTNYGYTF
>-|TRBV7-9|TRBJ1-2|few
TGTGCCAGCAGCACAAGCGGCACCTATGGCTACACCTTC
CASSTSGTYGYTF
>TRBD2|TRBV2|TRBJ2-1|few
TGTGCCACCATCGGACTAGCGGGAAACAATGAGCAGTTCTTC
CATIGLAGNNEQFF
>-|TRBV20-1|TRBJ2-1|-
TGCAGTGCCCCTACCCCCGGCAGCCGGGAGCAGTTCTTC
CSAPTPGSREQFF
>TRBD1|TRBV29-1|TRBJ1-2|once
TGCAGCGTTGAAGATCTGGAGGGGGCGCGGTATGGCTACACCTTC
CSVEDLEGARYGYTF
>-|TRBV6-5|TRBJ2-1|-
TGTGCCAGCAGTTACTTTACACCGGGACAGTATTTACTAGCGGCCCCCGTAGAGCAGTTCTTC
CASSYFTPGQYLLAAPVEQFF
>-|TRBV28|TRBJ2-7|few
TGTGCCAGCAGTTTCTGGGGGTCCGAGCAGTACTTC
CASSFWGSEQYF
>TRBD1|TRBV28|TRBJ2-6|-
TGTGCCAGCAGCGCCGGGACAGGTCTCTCTGGGGCCAACGTCCTGACTTTC
CASSAGTGLSGANVLTF
>TRBD1|TRBV28|TRBJ1-6|-
TGTGCCAGCAGACTTAGGGCTAACAGGGGGGTCTTAAATTCACCCCTCCACTTT
CASRLRANRGVLNSPLHF
>TRBD2|TRBV7-9|TRBJ2-5|-
TGTGCCAGCAGCCCCAATCTAGCGGGAGTGACATCCCAAGAGACCCAGTACTTC
CASSPNLAGVTSQETQYF
>-|TRBV20-1|TRBJ2-1|few
TGCAGTGCTAGTGGGGTATCCCAAGTGGCGAATGAGCAGTTCTTC
CSASGVSQVANEQFF
>-|TRBV12-3/TRBV12-4|TRBJ2-4|-
TGTGCCAGCAGTCTCGGGGATCTGGGCTGGGCCAAAAACATTCAGTACTTC
CASSLGDLGWAKNIQYF
>-|TRBV7-2|TRBJ1-4|-
TGTGCCAGCAGCTTAGAGCAACCCTTCGCGGGGGGCCTTAATGAAAAACTGTTTTTT
CASSLEQPFAGGLNEKLFF
>TRBD2|TRBV7-9|TRBJ2-1|few
TGTGCCAGCAGCACCGGCGGGAGGAATGAGCAGTTCTTC
CASSTGGRNEQFF
>-|TRBV10-3|TRBJ1-4|many
TGTGCCATCAGTGAGCGTCCCGAGGAAAAACTGTTTTTT
CAISERPEEKLFF
>TRBD2|TRBV4-1|TRBJ2-4|-
TGCGCCAGCAGCTCCGCCTGGACTAGCGGGGGATCTCTTCAGTACTTC
CASSSAWTSGGSLQYF
>-|TRBV20-1|TRBJ2-1|-
TGCAGTGCTAGAATTAGCGCCCTCTCCTACGAGCAGTGCTTC
CSARISALSYEQCF
>TRBD1|TRBV27|TRBJ1-5|few
TGTGCCAGCAGTCCAGGACAGGGTCCGCCCCAGCATTTT
CASSPGQGPPQHF
>TRBD1|TRBV20-1|TRBJ2-4|few
TGCAGTGCTACCCCTTGGGGACAGGGAAACATTCAGTACTTC
CSATPWGQGNIQYF
>TRBD1|TRBV20-1|TRBJ1-4|-
TGCAGTGCTGCGACAGGGCTTGGGGAAAAACTGTTTTTT
CSAATGLGEKLFF
>TRBD2|TRBV20-1|TRBJ2-7|many
TGCAGTGCTAGAGATTTTGCGGGAGGTTCCTACGAGCAGTACTTC
CSARDFAGGSYEQYF
>-|TRBV7-2|TRBJ2-1|few
TGTGCCAGCAGCTTATGGGGGTGGGCGCCGGGCCACAATGAGCAGTTCTTC
CASSLWGWAPGHNEQFF
>TRBD1|TRBV18|TRBJ1-4|-
TGTGCCAGCTCAACGACAGGGGAAAAACTGTTTTTT
CASSTTGEKLFF
>TRBD2|TRBV7-3|TRBJ2-5|-
TGTGCCAGCAGCTCCGGGGGGTCTGGGTGGACCCAGTACTTC
CASSSGGSGWTQYF